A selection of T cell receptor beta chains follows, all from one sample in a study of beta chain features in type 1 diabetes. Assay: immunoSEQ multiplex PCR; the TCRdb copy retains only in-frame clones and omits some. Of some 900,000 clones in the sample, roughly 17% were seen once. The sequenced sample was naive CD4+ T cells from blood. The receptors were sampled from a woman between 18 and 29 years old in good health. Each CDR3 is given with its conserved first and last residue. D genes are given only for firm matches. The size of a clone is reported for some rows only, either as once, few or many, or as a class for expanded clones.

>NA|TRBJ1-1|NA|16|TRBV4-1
TGCGCCAGCAGCCAAGTCAGGGGTCCCATGAACACTGAAGCTTTCTTT
CASSQVRGPMNTEAFF
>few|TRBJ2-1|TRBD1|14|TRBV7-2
TGTGCCAGCAGCTTGGGACAGGGGATAGATGAGCAGTTCTTC
CASSLGQGIDEQFF
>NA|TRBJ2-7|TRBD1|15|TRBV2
TGTGCCAGCAGTGGGCACAGGGGGCGGACCTACGAGCAGTACTTC
CASSGHRGRTYEQYF
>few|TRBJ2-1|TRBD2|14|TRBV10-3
TGTGCCATCAGTCAGCGGGAGATCAACAATGAGCAGTTCTTC
CAISQREINNEQFF
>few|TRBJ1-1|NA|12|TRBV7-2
TGTGCCAGCAGCCGTCGTATGGTGGAAGCTTTCTTT
CASSRRMVEAFF
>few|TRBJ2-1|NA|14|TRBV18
TGTGCCAGCTCACCTACCGGGGCCTACAATGAGCAGTTCTTC
CASSPTGAYNEQFF
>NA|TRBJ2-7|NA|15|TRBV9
NA
CASSVGPGGNYEQYF
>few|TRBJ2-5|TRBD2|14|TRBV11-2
TGTGCCAGCAGCTTAGGCCGGGGGGAGGAGACCCAGTACTTC
CASSLGRGEETQYF
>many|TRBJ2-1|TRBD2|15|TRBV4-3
TGCGCCAGCAGCCAAGTGGCGACTAGCGTAGGTGAGCAGTTCTTC
CASSQVATSVGEQFF
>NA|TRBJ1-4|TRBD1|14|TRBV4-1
TGCGCCAGCAGTCCGGGACAGGGGTTCTTAAAACTGTTTTTT
CASSPGQGFLKLFF
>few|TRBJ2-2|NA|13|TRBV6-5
TGTGCCAGCAAAAGATTGGGCACCGGGGAGCTGTTTTTT
CASKRLGTGELFF
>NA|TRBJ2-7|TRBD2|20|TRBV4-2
TGTGCCAGCAGCCAGACCCCGATGGTAGCGGGATTTACCTACTCCTACGAGCAGTACTTC
CASSQTPMVAGFTYSYEQYF
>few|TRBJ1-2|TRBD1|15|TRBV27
TGTGCCAGCAGCCCTCAGTACCGGACAGGGGATGGCTACACCTTC
CASSPQYRTGDGYTF
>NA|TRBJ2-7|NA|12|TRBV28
TGTGCCAGCAGACTAGCAGCCTACGAGCAGTACTTC
CASRLAAYEQYF
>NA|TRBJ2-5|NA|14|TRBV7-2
TGTGCCAGCAGCCGAGGACCAAACCAAGAGACCCAGTACTTC
CASSRGPNQETQYF
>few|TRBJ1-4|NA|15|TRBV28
TGTGCCAGCATGGCTGTCCGGGGCATAGTTGAAAAACTGTTTTTT
CASMAVRGIVEKLFF
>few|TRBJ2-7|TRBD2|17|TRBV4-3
TGCGCCAGCAGCCAAGATCGAGTAGCTAGCGGTGGCTACGAGCAGTACTTC
CASSQDRVASGGYEQYF
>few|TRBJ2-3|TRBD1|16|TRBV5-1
TGCGCCAGCAGCTTGGGACAGGGGGCACCCACAGATACGCAGTATTTT
CASSLGQGAPTDTQYF
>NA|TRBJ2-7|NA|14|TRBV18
TGTGCCAGCTCACCGGAGGGCGGCCCCTACGAGCAGTACTTC
CASSPEGGPYEQYF
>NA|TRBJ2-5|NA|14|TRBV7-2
TGTGCCAGCAGCTTAGGTCGTTTGGGGGAGACCCAGTACTTC
CASSLGRLGETQYF
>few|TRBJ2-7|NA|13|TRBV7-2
TGTGCCAGCCGCTTCCGGGACAACTACGAGCAGTACTTC
CASRFRDNYEQYF
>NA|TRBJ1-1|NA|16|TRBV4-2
TGTGCCAGCAGCAGATCCCCGGGACAATCGTACACTGAAGCTTTCTTT
CASSRSPGQSYTEAFF
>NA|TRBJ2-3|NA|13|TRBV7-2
TGTGCCAGCAGCCTATGGGGCACAGATACGCAGTATTTT
CASSLWGTDTQYF